Following are 3 T cell receptor beta chains from one sample sequenced in a study of CD8+CD57+ T cells in acquired aplastic anemia. CDR3 and TCR beta VDJ profiling relied on a genomic DNA template. TCRdb fed the reads into MiXCR, producing one record per CDR3 protein. The table lists about 220,000 distinct CDR3 sequences, 30% to 40% of them singletons. Input material: sorted CD4+, CD8+, or CD8+CD57+ T cells (not recorded which) from PBMCs. The receptor source for this set is a human donor in good health, serving as a control.

The CDR3: CASSMGLYTEAFF. CDR3 sequence (DNA): TGTGCCAGTAGTATGGGGCTGTACACTGAAGCTTTCTTT. V gene TRBV7-3 combines with J gene TRBJ1-1; perhaps TRBD1 as D (5 bases). Germline V lookup: CDR1 SGHTA, CDR2 FQGTGA. The CDR3 covers 13 residues. Trimming removed 9 bases at V and 3 bases at J, with 14 bases between.

This rearrangement joins TRBV2 to TRBJ1-2, with TRBD1 identical over 9 bases. CDR1 and CDR2 from the germline V gene are SNHLY and FYNNEI. The CDR3 is made up of 13 amino acids. J lost 6 bases, V lost 7 bases, and 6 bases had no gene match. CDR3 sequence reads: CASTLQGAHGYTF. As DNA, the CDR3 is TGTGCCAGCACCCTACAGGGGGCTCATGGCTACACCTTC.

Comment on this clonotype: Lacking the conserved final phenylalanine or tryptophan, this CDR3 likely reflects a read error. This chain links TRBV20-1 with TRBJ2-2; possibly TRBD1 for D (8 bases). This CDR3 has 14 amino acids. Per the germline V gene, CDR1 is DFQATT and CDR2 is SNEGSKA (reference sequence). Trimming took off 7 bases at V and 4 bases at J, with 16 bases between the two ends. CDR3 residues: CSVTDREGTGELFL. The CDR3 DNA reads TGCAGTGTGACGGACAGGGAGGGCACCGGGGAGCTGTTTCTT.